Following are 23 T cell receptor beta chains from one sample sequenced in a study of long-term antiretroviral therapy in people with HIV. Sequencing relied on immunoSEQ assay v3.0, run at survey level. Profiling relied on immunoSEQ multiplex PCR, and the TCRdb table lists in-frame clones only, not all of them. The data show 17,000 or so clones, 91% seen once. The sequencing here drew on unsorted PBMCs, taken 0.3 years after starting antiretroviral therapy. These receptors originate from a man in his sixties with HIV.

The chain joins TRBV30 to TRBJ2-7; D may be TRBD2 (5 bases). The CDR3 covers 14 residues. Trimming removed 0 bases from V and 4 bases from J, with 13 bases in between. From germline, CDR1 is GTSNPN and CDR2 SVGIG (reference sequence). The CDR3, as DNA: TGTGCCTGGAGTGTACGCCGGGGAATATACGAGCAGTACTTC. Translated, it gives CAWSVRRGIYEQYF.

CDR3 sequence (DNA): TGCGCCAGCAGTGATGGGGGGCGATCCACAGATACGCAGTATTTT. It encodes CASSDGGRSTDTQYF. This chain links TRBV10-1 with TRBJ2-3, with D tentatively TRBD1 or TRBD2 (6 bases each). The germline V gene has CDR1 WNHNN and CDR2 SYGVQD (reference sequence). Trimming removed 3 bases from V and 2 bases from J, with 12 bases in between. The CDR3 length is 15 residues.

The J gene is TRBJ1-5, the V gene TRBV5-6, with D unresolved. Germline V gene sequence: CDR1 SGHDT, CDR2 YYEEEE. Trimming removed 2 bases from V and 3 bases from J, with 9 bases in between. CDR3 size: 14 residues. This CDR3 reads CASSFGRYNQPQHF. In DNA form, the CDR3 reads TGTGCCAGCAGCTTCGGAAGATACAATCAGCCCCAGCATTTT.

This clone has only a few counts. The chain is built from TRBV7-9 and TRBJ1-1, with D possibly matching TRBD1 (5 bases). Trimming took off 1 base at V and 11 bases at J, with 11 bases between the two ends. CDR1 is SEHNR, CDR2 FQNEAQ, per germline (reference sequence). The CDR3 contains 12 residues. CDR3 DNA: TGTGCCAGCAGCTTAGATCCGGGGCTGGCTTTCTTT. The encoded protein is CASSLDPGLAFF.

J is TRBJ2-1 and V is TRBV13; TRBD2 matches at 10 bases. Germline CDR1 PRHDT, CDR2 FYEKMQ (reference sequence). J was trimmed by 4 bases and V by 3 bases; bases with no gene match: 6. The CDR3 spans 16 residues. DNA for the CDR3: TGTGCCAGCAGCTTGCGTGGGACTAGCGCTTACAATGAGCAGTTCTTC. Its translation is CASSLRGTSAYNEQFF.

This clone was seen only a few times. The chain joins TRBV6-5 to TRBJ2-3; the match to TRBD2 covers 7 bases. Trimming at V came to 7 bases and at J to 3 bases, leaving 7 bases not matched to a gene. CDR3 length: 14 residues. Germline values: CDR1 MNHEY, CDR2 SVGAGI. CDR3 coding DNA: TGTGCCAGCACGGTAACGGGGGGTACAGATACGCAGTATTTT. This gives the protein CASTVTGGTDTQYF.

This chain links TRBV29-1 with TRBJ2-3; tentatively, D is TRBD2 (6 bases). This CDR3 is built from 17 residues. V dropped 2 bases and J dropped 4 bases, with 22 bases sitting between them. Germline CDR1 SQVTM, CDR2 ANQGSEA. CDR3 in amino acids: CSVEPVGSGRLPDTQYF. CDR3 DNA: TGCAGCGTTGAACCGGTGGGCAGCGGGCGGCTACCAGATACGCAGTATTTT.

This chain links TRBV6-1 with TRBJ2-3; no clear D. There are 13 residues in the CDR3. V was cut by 4 bases and J by 2 bases, with 7 bases left in between. Germline CDR1 MNHNS, CDR2 SASEGT. CDR3 nucleotide sequence: TGTGCCAGCAGTGTCGCAGTCACAGATACGCAGTATTTT. Its translation: CASSVAVTDTQYF.

The rearrangement links TRBV6-1 to TRBJ2-6; D unresolved. This CDR3 contains 14 residues. Trimming removed 7 bases at V and 1 base at J, with 8 bases between. CDR1 and CDR2 (germline): MNHNS, SASEGT. This CDR3 reads CASNVRSGANVLTF. In nucleotides, the CDR3 is TGTGCCAGCAACGTCCGGTCTGGGGCCAACGTCCTGACTTTC.

The chain carries TRBV7-8 and TRBJ1-5, with unresolved D. The length of the CDR3 is 16 residues. Germline V gene data show CDR1 as SGHVS and CDR2 as FQNEAQ. V was cut by 5 bases and J by 4 bases, with 18 bases left in between. DNA for the CDR3: TGTGCCAGCAGCCTACGCCGCCTGCAGACAAATCAGCCCCAGCATTTT. Translation gives CASSLRRLQTNQPQHF.

The V gene is TRBV5-1, the J gene TRBJ2-3; D unclear. The germline V gene has CDR1 SGHRS and CDR2 YFSETQ. CDR3 length: 15 residues. V was clipped by 0 bases and J by 5 bases, with 13 bases between them. The CDR3 spells CASSLGQAKGDTQYF. CDR3 nucleotides: TGCGCCAGCAGCTTGGGGCAGGCAAAGGGAGATACGCAGTATTTT.

V and J are TRBV5-4 and TRBJ2-3, with TRBD1 matching 11 bases. The length of the CDR3 is 16 residues. Germline V gene sequence: CDR1 SGHNT, CDR2 YYREEE (reference sequence). The V gene end was trimmed by 5 bases and the J gene end by 1 base; junction bases not matched to a gene: 6. CDR3 sequence: CASRHGQGAGTDTQYF. The DNA for the CDR3 is TGTGCCAGCAGGCACGGACAGGGGGCGGGCACAGATACGCAGTATTTT.

The rearrangement links TRBV18 to TRBJ1-2, with a tentative D call TRBD1 (5 bases). Looked up from germline, CDR1 is KGHSH and CDR2 is LQKENI. V lost 3 bases to trimming and J lost 4 bases, with 15 bases between them. This CDR3 is 15 amino acids long. The CDR3 is CASSPNFRDSYGYTF. The CDR3 coding sequence is TGTGCCAGCTCACCCAACTTCCGGGACTCCTATGGCTACACCTTC.

The chain recombines TRBV28 with TRBJ2-4; maybe TRBD1 (6 bases). From germline, CDR1 is MDHEN and CDR2 SYDVKM. Trimming removed 6 bases from V and 7 bases from J, with 22 bases in between. CDR3 length equals 16 residues. CDR3: CASSRDPQGPSNIQYF. The CDR3 region has the DNA TGTGCCAGCAGCCGTGACCCACAGGGACCGAGTAACATTCAGTACTTC.

The rearrangement uses TRBV27 and TRBJ2-2; D is uncertain. V lost 5 bases and J 13 bases, leaving 20 bases between the germline ends. Germline V gene data show CDR1 as MNHEY and CDR2 as SMNVEV (reference sequence). The CDR3 runs to 14 residues. CDR3 region: CASSTYPGRNGLFF. DNA for the CDR3: TGTGCCAGCAGTACATACCCCGGACGGAATGGGCTGTTTTTT.

This clone is a singleton in its sample. This chain joins TRBV7-9 and TRBJ1-1; TRBD1 agrees at 7 bases. J gave up 1 base and V 5 bases, and 4 bases lay outside the gene matches. CDR1 and CDR2 from the germline V gene are SEHNR and FQNEAQ (reference sequence). This CDR3 is 14 amino acids long. The CDR3 sequence is CASSRQGENTEAFF. CDR3 nucleotide sequence: TGTGCCAGCAGCCGACAGGGAGAGAACACTGAAGCTTTCTTT.

Comments on this clone: Other DNA variants within this sample encode the same CDR3. The chain is built from TRBV30 and TRBJ1-5; possible D gene TRBD1, 5 bases. The V end was cut by 1 base, the J end by 6 bases, with 13 bases between. CDR1 GTSNPN and CDR2 SVGIG come from the germline V gene (reference sequence). This CDR3 contains 14 residues. The CDR3 DNA is TGTGCCTGGAGTGGGGTGTACGGGGGTCAGCCCCAGCATTTT. Amino acids: CAWSGVYGGQPQHF.

This clone was recorded once. The chain combines TRBV30 with TRBJ2-7, with D possibly being TRBD2 (6 bases). Trimming left V 3 bases short and J 7 bases short, with 16 bases between. Per germline, CDR1 GTSNPN and CDR2 SVGIG (reference sequence). The CDR3 is 13 amino acids. The CDR3 region has the DNA TGTGCCTGGAGCGCCGGCGGGGAGAGGGAGCAGTACTTC. Translating it yields CAWSAGGEREQYF.

This clone was found once. The chain uses TRBV2 and TRBJ1-1; 9 bases are a match to TRBD1. Losses at the gene ends were 7 bases for V and 2 bases for J; bases not matched to a gene: 5. The CDR3 loop spans 14 amino acids. CDR1 is SNHLY and CDR2 is FYNNEI in the germline V gene. CDR3 sequence (DNA): TGTGCCAGCATGGCGACAGGGGGAAACACTGAAGCTTTCTTT. Its protein product is CASMATGGNTEAFF.

The rearrangement uses TRBV5-4 and TRBJ1-2, with TRBD1 as a possible D gene (5 bases). The CDR3 contains 16 residues. Between the trimmed V and J ends, which lost 4 bases and 5 bases, there was a span of 21 bases. The V gene's germline CDR1 is SGHNT and CDR2 YYREEE (reference sequence). In DNA form, the CDR3 reads TGTGCCAGCAGCCCTCAAAGAAACCGGGACGGATATGGCTACACCTTC. This codes for CASSPQRNRDGYGYTF.

This rearrangement joins TRBV5-1 to TRBJ1-2; TRBD1 matches 8 bases. The CDR3 totals 14 residues. Germline V CDR1 and CDR2: SGHRS, YFSETQ. The J segment lost 8 bases and the V segment lost 4 bases, leaving 10 bases of the junction unmatched. CDR3 nucleotides: TGCGCCAGCAGCACGAGCGGGACAGGTCCAGGCTACACCTTC. The encoded protein is CASSTSGTGPGYTF. Looking up the rest from reference TRBV5-1 and TRBJ1-2 gives the full variable domain: KAGVTQTPRYLIKTRGQQVTLSCSPISGHRSVSWYQQTPGQGLQFLFEYFSETQRNKGNFPGRFSGRQFSNSRSEMNVSTLELGDSALYLCASSTSGTGPGYTFGSGTRLTVV.

This rearrangement joins TRBV28 to TRBJ1-5; D call uncertain. Germline V lookup: CDR1 MDHEN, CDR2 SYDVKM. The CDR3 is made up of 16 amino acids. The germline V and J ends were trimmed by 3 bases and 9 bases, with 21 bases remaining between them. This CDR3 reads CASSFGPDSGWRPQHF. The DNA of the CDR3 is TGTGCCAGCAGTTTCGGCCCCGACTCCGGGTGGAGGCCCCAGCATTTT.

The chain joins TRBV10-3 to TRBJ1-6; 10 bases fit TRBD1. Trimming at V came to 3 bases and at J to 7 bases, leaving 3 bases not matched to a gene. The length of the CDR3 is 15 residues. CDR1 and CDR2 from the germline V gene are ENHRY and SYGVKD. The CDR3 region has the DNA TGTGCCATCAGTGACGGGACAGGGGTAAATTCACCCCTCCACTTT. This sequence encodes CAISDGTGVNSPLHF.